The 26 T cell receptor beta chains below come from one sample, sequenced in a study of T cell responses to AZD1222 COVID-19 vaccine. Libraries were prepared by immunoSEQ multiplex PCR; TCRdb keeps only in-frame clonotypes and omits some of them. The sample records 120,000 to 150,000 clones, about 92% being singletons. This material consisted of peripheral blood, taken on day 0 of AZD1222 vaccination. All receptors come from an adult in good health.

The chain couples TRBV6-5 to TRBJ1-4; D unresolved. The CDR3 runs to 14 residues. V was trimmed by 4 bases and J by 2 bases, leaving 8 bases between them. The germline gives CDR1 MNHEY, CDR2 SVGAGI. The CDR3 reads CASSLGRTNEKLFF. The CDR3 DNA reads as TGTGCCAGCAGTTTAGGGAGGACTAATGAAAAACTGTTTTTT.

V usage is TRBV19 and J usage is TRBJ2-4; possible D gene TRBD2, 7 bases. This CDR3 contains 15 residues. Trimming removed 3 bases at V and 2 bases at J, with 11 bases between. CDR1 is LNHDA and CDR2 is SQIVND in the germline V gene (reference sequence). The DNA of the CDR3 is TGTGCCAGTAGTATCAGGGGAGGGACCAAAAACATTCAGTACTTC. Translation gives CASSIRGGTKNIQYF.

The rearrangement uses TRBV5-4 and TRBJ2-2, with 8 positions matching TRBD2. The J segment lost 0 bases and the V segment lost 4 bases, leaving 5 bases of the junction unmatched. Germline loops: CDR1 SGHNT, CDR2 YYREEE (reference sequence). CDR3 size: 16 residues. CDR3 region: CASSVNSGANTGELFF. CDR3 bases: TGTGCCAGCAGCGTGAATAGCGGGGCGAACACCGGGGAGCTGTTTTTT.

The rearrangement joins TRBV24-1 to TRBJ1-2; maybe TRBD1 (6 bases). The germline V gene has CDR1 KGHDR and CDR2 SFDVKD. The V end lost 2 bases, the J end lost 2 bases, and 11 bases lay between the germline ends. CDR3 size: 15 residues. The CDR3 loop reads CATSDSETGNYGYTF. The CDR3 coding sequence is TGTGCCACCAGTGATTCCGAAACAGGGAACTATGGCTACACCTTC.

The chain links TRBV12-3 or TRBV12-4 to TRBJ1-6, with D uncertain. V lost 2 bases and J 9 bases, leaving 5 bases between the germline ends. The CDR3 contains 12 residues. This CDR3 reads CASSLPPSPLHF. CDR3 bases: TGTGCCAGCAGTTTACCCCCTTCACCCCTCCACTTT.

The chain's CDR3 is CASSGAGDQPQHF. CDR3 in DNA: TGTGCCAGCAGTGGGGCAGGGGACCAGCCCCAGCATTTT. The gene calls are TRBV2 and TRBJ1-5, with D tentatively TRBD1 (6 bases). There are 13 residues in the CDR3. V lost 4 bases, J lost 7 bases, and 11 bases lay in between. The germline V gene encodes CDR1 SNHLY and CDR2 FYNNEI.

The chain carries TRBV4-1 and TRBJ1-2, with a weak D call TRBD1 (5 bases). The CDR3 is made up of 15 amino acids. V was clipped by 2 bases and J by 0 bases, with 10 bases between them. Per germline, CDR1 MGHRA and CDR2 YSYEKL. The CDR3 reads CASSQLDMPNYGYTF. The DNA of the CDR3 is TGCGCCAGCAGCCAATTGGACATGCCTAACTATGGCTACACCTTC.

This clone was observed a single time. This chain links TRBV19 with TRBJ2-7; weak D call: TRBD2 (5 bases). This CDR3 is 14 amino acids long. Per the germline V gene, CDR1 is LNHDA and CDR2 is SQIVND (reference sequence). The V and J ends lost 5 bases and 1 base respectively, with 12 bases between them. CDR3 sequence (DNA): TGTGCCAGTAGTGAAGCAGCGGTGTCCTACGAGCAGTACTTC. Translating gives CASSEAAVSYEQYF.

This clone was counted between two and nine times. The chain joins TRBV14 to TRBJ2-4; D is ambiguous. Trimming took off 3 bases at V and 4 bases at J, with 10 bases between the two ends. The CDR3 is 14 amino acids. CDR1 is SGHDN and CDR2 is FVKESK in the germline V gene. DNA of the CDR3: TGTGCCAGCAGCCAGTTCCCGGCGAAAAACATTCAGTACTTC. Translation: CASSQFPAKNIQYF.

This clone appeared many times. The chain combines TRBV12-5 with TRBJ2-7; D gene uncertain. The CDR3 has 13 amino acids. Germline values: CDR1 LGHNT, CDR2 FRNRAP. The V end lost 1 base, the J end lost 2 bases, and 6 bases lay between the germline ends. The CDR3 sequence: CASGLGFAYEQYF. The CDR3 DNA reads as TGTGCTAGTGGTTTGGGGTTCGCCTACGAGCAGTACTTC.

The CDR3: CAGASSVEQFF. The CDR3 DNA reads as TGTGCCGGGGCCTCTAGCGTTGAGCAGTTCTTC. The rearrangement links TRBV30 to TRBJ2-1; tentatively, D is TRBD2 (6 bases). Germline CDR1 is GTSNPN and CDR2 is SVGIG (reference sequence). This CDR3 is built from 11 residues. The V end was cut by 8 bases, the J end by 9 bases, with 14 bases between.

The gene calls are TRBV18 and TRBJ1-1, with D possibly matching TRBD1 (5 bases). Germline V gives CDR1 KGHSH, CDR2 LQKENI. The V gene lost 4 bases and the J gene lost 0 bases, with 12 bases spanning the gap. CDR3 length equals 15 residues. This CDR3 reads CASSRRQILNTEAFF. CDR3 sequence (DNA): TGTGCCAGCTCACGGAGACAGATTTTGAACACTGAAGCTTTCTTT.

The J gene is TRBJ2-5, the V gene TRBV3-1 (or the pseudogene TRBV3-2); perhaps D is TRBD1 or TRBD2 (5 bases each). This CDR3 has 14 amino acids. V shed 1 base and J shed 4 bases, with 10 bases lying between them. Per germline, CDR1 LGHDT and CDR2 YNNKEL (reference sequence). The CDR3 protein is CASSQGNGGETQYF. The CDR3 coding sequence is TGTGCCAGCAGCCAAGGGAATGGGGGAGAGACCCAGTACTTC.

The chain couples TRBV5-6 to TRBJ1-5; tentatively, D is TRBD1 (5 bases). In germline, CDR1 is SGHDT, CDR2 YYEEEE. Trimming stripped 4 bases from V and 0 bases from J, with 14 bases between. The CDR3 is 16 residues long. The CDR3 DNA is TGTGCCAGCAGCCCGAGACCGGGGACTAGCAATCAGCCCCAGCATTTT. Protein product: CASSPRPGTSNQPQHF.

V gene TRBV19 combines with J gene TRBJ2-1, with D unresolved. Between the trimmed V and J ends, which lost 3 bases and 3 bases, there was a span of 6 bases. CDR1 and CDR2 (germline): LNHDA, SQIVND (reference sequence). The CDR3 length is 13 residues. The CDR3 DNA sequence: TGTGCCAGTAGTATTAACAGCTACAATGAGCAGTTCTTC. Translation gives CASSINSYNEQFF.

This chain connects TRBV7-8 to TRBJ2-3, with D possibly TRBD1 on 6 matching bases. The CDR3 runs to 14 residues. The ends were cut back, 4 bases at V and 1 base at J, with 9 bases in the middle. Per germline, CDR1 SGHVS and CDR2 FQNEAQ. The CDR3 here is CASSSRTGTDTQYF. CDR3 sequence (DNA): TGTGCCAGCAGCTCCCGGACAGGCACAGATACGCAGTATTTT.

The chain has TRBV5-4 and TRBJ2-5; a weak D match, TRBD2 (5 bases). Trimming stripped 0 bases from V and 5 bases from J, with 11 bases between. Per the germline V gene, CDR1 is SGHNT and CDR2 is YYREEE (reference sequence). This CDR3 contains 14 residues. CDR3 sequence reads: CASSLAAPGETQYF. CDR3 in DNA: TGTGCCAGCAGCTTGGCCGCCCCGGGGGAGACCCAGTACTTC.

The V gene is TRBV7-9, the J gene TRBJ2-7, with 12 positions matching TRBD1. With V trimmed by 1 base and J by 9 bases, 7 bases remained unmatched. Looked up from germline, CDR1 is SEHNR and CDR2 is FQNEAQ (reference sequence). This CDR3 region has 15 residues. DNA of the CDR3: TGTGCCAGCAGCTTAGGGGACAGGGGGCAGATGGGGCAGTACTTC. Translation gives CASSLGDRGQMGQYF.

The DNA for the CDR3 is TGTGCCAGCAGCACGGACAGGTCCTACGAGCAGTACTTC. Protein: CASSTDRSYEQYF. The genes are TRBV5-8 and TRBJ2-7; TRBD1 matches 7 bases. After removal of 4 bases from V and 1 base from J, the junction contained 2 bases not matched to a gene. Germline CDR1 SGHTS, CDR2 YDEGEE. CDR3 size: 13 residues.

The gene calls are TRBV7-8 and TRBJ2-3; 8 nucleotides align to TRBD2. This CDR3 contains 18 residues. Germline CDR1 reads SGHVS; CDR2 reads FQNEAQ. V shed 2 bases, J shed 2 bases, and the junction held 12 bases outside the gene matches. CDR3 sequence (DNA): TGTGCCAGCAGCTTAAAGGGCGGGAGGTTCGTCGTCACAGATACGCAGTATTTT. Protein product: CASSLKGGRFVVTDTQYF.

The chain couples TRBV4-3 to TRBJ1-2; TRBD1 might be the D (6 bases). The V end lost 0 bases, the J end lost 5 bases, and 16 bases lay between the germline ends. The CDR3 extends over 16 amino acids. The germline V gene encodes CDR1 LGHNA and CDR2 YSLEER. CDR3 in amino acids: CASSQDHLPGDYGYTF. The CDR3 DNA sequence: TGCGCCAGCAGCCAAGATCACCTGCCAGGGGATTATGGCTACACCTTC.

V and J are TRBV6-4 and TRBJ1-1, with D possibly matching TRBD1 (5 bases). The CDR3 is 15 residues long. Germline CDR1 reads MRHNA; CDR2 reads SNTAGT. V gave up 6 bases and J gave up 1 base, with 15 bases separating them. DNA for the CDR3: TGTGCCAGCAGCGAGGACGGGGGGAAGAACACTGAAGCTTTCTTT. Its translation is CASSEDGGKNTEAFF.

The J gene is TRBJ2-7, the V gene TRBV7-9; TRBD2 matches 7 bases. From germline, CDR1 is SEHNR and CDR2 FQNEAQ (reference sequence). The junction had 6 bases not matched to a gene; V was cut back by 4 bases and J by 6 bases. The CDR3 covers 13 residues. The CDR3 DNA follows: TGTGCCAGCAGCTCCGACCCGGGGGGCGAGCAGTACTTC. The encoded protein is CASSSDPGGEQYF. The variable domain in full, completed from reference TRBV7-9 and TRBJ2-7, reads DTGVSQNPRHKITKRGQNVTFRCDPISEHNRLYWYRQTLGQGPEFLTYFQNEAQLEKSRLLSDRFSAERPKGSFSTLEIQRTEQGDSAMYLCASSSDPGGEQYFGPGTRLTVT.

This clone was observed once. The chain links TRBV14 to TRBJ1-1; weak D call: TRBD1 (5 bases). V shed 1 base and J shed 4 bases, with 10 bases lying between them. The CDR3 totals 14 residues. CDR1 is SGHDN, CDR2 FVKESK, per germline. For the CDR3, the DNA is TGTGCCAGCAGCCAAGTCTCCAGGGCCACTGAAGCTTTCTTT. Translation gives CASSQVSRATEAFF.

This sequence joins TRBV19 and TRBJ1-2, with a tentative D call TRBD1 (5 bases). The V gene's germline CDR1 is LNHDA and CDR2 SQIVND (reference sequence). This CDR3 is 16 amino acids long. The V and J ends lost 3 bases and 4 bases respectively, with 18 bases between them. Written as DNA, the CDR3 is TGTGCCAGTAGTATTGGAGCAGTAGGGGCCGTCTATGGCTACACCTTC. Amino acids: CASSIGAVGAVYGYTF.

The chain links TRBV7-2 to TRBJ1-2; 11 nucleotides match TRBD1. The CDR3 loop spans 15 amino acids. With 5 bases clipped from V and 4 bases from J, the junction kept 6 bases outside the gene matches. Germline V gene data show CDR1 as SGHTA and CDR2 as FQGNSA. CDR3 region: CASSDRTGGIYGYTF. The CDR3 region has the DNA TGTGCCAGCAGCGACAGGACAGGGGGCATCTATGGCTACACCTTC.